This T cell receptor beta chain was identified during a study of blood T cells in healthy people across ages. A word on this clonotype: No antigen is known for it.

Together with a sample-barcoded 5' primer, a J-beta primer mix was included in a second PCR lasting about 7 to 12 cycles. Every molecule of cDNA carried a tag from a template-switch adaptor with 12 random nucleotides. Each CDR3 protein is one row after TCRdb ran MiXCR on the 5' RACE reads. The data hold 540,000 or so distinct CDR3 sequences, with 40% to 55% observed a single time. V was cut by 0 bases and J by 2 bases, with 4 bases left in between. In germline, CDR1 is SGHDN, CDR2 FVKESK. This CDR3 has 13 residues. Each donor's blood draw was roughly 9.5 milliliters of peripheral blood. Study results and caveats: It was the long-lived donors that had more naive CD4+ cells and higher diversity than aged donors.

The sequenced sample consisted of blood. V and J are TRBV14 and TRBJ1-1; D uncertain. The clonotype originates from an elderly man in good health. CDR3 nucleotide sequence: TGTGCCAGCAGCCAAGAATCAAACACTGAAGCTTTCTTT. This translates into CASSQESNTEAFF.